The TCR beta chain described here comes from a study of blood T cell repertoires in COVID-19. Here immunoSEQ multiplex PCR was the method, and the copy in TCRdb shows in-frame clones only, minus some. The sample contains 200,000 to 250,000 clones, about 87% of which appear only once. The origin of this receptor is a woman under 40 who had recovered from COVID-19. Sequencing was carried out using PBMCs or T cells enriched from blood (not recorded which).

The CDR3 sequence: CASAPGRGGADTQYF. The DNA for the CDR3 is TGTGCCAGCGCCCCGGGTCGGGGGGGCGCAGATACGCAGTATTTT. The chain uses TRBV9 and TRBJ2-3; TRBD2 matches at 8 bases. The junction had 11 bases not matched to a gene; V was cut back by 7 bases and J by 4 bases. The CDR3 runs to 15 residues. Germline V gives CDR1 SGDLS, CDR2 YYNGEE.